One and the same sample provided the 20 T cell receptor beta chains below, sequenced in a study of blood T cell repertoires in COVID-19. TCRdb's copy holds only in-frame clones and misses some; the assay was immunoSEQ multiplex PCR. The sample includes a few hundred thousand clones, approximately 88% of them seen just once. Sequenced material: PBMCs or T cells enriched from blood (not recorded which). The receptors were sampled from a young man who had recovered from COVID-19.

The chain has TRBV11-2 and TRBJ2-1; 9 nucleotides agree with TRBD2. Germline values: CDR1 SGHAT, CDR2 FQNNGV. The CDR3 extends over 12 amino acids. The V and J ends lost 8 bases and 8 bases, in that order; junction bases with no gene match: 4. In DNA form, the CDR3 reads TGTGCCAGCGGGACTAGCTTCTATGAGCAGTTCTTC. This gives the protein CASGTSFYEQFF.

The CDR3 loop is CASSRSDSSGNTIYF. CDR3 bases: TGTGCCAGCAGTCGCAGCGACAGCTCTGGAAACACCATATATTTT. The chain is built from TRBV6-5 and TRBJ1-3, with D possibly TRBD1 on 5 matching bases. CDR3 length: 15 residues. V was trimmed by 5 bases and J by 0 bases, leaving 11 bases between them. In germline, CDR1 is MNHEY, CDR2 SVGAGI.

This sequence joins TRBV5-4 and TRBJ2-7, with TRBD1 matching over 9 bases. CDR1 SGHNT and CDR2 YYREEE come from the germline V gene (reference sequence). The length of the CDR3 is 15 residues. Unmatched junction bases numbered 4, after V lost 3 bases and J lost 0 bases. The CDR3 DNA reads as TGTGCCAGCAGCTCGGGGACAGGGATCTCCTACGAGCAGTACTTC. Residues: CASSSGTGISYEQYF.

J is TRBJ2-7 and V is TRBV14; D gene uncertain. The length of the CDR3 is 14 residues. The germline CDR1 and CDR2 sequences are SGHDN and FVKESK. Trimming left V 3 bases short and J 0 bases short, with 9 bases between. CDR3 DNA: TGTGCCAGCAGCCACCCTCCGTACTCCTACGAGCAGTACTTC. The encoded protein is CASSHPPYSYEQYF. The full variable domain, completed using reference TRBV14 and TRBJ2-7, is EAGVTQFPSHSVIEKGQTVTLRCDPISGHDNLYWYRRVMGKEIKFLLHFVKESKQDESGMPNNRFLAERTGGTYSTLKVQPAELEDSGVYFCASSHPPYSYEQYFGPGTRLTVT.

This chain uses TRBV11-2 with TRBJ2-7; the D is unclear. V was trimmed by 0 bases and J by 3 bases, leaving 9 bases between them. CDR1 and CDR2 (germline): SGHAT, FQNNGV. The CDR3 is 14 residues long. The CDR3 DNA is TGTGCCAGCAGCTTAGAGTCACTTAGCTACGAGCAGTACTTC. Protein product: CASSLESLSYEQYF.

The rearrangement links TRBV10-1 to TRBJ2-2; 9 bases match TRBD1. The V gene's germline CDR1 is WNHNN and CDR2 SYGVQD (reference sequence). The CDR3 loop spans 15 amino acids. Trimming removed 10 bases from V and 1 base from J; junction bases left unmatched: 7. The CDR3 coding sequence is TGCGCCACCGCACGACAGGGGGGGAACACCGGGGAGCTGTTTTTT. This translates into CATARQGGNTGELFF.

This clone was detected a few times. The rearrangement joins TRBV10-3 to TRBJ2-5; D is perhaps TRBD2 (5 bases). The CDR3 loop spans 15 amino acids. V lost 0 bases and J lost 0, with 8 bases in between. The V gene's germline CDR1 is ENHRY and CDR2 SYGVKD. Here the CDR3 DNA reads TGTGCCATCAGTGAGTCAGCAGCGGACCAAGAGACCCAGTACTTC. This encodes CAISESAADQETQYF.

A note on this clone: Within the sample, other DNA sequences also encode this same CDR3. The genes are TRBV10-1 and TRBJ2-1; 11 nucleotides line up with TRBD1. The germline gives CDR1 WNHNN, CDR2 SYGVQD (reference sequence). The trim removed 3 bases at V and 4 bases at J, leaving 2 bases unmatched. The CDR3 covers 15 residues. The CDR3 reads CASSEGTGGYNEQFF. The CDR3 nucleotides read TGCGCCAGCAGTGAAGGGACAGGGGGATACAATGAGCAGTTCTTC.

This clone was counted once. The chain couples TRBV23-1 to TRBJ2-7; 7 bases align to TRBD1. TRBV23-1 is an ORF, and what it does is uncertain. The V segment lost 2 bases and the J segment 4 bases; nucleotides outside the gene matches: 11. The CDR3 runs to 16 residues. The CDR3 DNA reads TGCGCCAGCAGTCAACCAAACAGGGGTTCTGATTACGAGCAGTACTTC. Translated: CASSQPNRGSDYEQYF.

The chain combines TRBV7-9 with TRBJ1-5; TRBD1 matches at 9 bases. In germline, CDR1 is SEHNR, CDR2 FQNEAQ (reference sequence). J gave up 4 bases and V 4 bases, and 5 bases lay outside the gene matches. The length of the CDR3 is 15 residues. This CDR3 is CASSYDRGINQPQHF. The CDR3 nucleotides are TGTGCCAGCAGCTACGACAGGGGGATTAATCAGCCCCAGCATTTT. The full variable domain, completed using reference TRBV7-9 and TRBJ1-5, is DTGVSQNPRHKITKRGQNVTFRCDPISEHNRLYWYRQTLGQGPEFLTYFQNEAQLEKSRLLSDRFSAERPKGSFSTLEIQRTEQGDSAMYLCASSYDRGINQPQHFGDGTRLSIL.

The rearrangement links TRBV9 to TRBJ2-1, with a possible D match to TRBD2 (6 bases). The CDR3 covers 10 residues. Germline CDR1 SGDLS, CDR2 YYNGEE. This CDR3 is CASGGDEQFF. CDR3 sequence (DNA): TGTGCTTCAGGAGGGGATGAGCAGTTCTTC.

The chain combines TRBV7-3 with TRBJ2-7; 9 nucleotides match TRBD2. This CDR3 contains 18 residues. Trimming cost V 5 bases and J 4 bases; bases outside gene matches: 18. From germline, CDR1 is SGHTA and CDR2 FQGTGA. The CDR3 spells CASSPHPPGGGASYEQYF. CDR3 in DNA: TGTGCCAGCAGCCCGCACCCCCCGGGCGGGGGGGCTTCTTACGAGCAGTACTTC.

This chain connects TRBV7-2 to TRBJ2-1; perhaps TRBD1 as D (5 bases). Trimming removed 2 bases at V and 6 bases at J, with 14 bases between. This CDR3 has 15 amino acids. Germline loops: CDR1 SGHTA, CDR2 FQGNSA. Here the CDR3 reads CASSLQGSVPNEQFF. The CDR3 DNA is TGTGCCAGCAGCTTACAGGGATCGGTACCCAATGAGCAGTTCTTC.

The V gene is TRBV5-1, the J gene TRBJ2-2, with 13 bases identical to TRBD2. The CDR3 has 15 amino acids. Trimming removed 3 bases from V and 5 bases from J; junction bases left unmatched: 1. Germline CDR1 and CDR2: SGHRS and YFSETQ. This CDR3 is CASSSTSGGTGELFF. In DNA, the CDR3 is TGCGCCAGCAGCTCGACTAGCGGGGGGACCGGGGAGCTGTTTTTT. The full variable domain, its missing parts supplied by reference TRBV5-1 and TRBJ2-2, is KAGVTQTPRYLIKTRGQQVTLSCSPISGHRSVSWYQQTPGQGLQFLFEYFSETQRNKGNFPGRFSGRQFSNSRSEMNVSTLELGDSALYLCASSSTSGGTGELFFGEGSRLTVL.

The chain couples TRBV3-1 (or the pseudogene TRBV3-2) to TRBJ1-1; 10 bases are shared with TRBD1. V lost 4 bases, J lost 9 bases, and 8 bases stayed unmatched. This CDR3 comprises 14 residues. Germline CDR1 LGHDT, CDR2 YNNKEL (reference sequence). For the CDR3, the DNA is TGTGCCAGCAGCCCGAGTTCGACAGGGGGCCAAGCTTTCTTT. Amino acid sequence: CASSPSSTGGQAFF.

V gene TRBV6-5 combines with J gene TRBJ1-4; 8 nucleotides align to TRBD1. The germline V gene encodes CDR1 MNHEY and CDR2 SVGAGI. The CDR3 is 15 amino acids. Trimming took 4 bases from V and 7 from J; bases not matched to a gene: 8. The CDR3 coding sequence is TGTGCCAGCAGTTTGCTCTACAGGGGGGGTGAAAAACTGTTTTTT. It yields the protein CASSLLYRGGEKLFF.

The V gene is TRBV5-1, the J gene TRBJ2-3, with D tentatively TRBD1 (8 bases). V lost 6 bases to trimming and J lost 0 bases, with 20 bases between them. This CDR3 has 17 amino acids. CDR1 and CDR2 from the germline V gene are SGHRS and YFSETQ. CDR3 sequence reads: CASTAGTGQSSTDTQYF. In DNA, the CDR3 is TGCGCCAGCACAGCGGGGACAGGACAATCTAGCACAGATACGCAGTATTTT.

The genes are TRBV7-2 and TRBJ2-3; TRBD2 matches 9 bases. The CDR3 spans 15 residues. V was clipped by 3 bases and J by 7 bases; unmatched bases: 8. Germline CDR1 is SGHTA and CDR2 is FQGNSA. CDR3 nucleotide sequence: TGTGCCAGCAGCTTGGGACTAGCTGTAGGAAATACGCAGTATTTT. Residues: CASSLGLAVGNTQYF. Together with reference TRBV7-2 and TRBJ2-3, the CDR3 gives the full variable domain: GAGVSQSPSNKVTEKGKDVELRCDPISGHTALYWYRQSLGQGLEFLIYFQGNSAPDKSGLPSDRFSAERTGGSVSTLTIQRTQQEDSAVYLCASSLGLAVGNTQYFGPGTRLTVL.

The CDR3 sequence: CASSPIEGARQNSNQPQHF. The CDR3 DNA is TGTGCCAGCTCACCAATTGAGGGCGCACGTCAAAATAGCAATCAGCCCCAGCATTTT. The rearrangement joins TRBV18 to TRBJ1-5; D not certain. V was trimmed by 2 bases and J by 0 bases, leaving 20 bases between them. Germline V gene lookup returns CDR1 KGHSH and CDR2 LQKENI. The CDR3 extends over 19 amino acids.

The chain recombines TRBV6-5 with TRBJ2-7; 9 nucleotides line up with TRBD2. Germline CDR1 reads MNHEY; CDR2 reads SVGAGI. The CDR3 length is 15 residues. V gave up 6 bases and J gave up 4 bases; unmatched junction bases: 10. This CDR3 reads CASSVSGGGAYEQYF. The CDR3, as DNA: TGTGCCAGCAGCGTAAGTGGCGGGGGGGCGTACGAGCAGTACTTC.